This T cell receptor (beta chain) was sequenced for a study of blood T cell repertoires in COVID-19. TCRdb keeps only in-frame clones here, not all; method: immunoSEQ multiplex PCR. The sample has more than 350,000 clones; more than 70% are singletons. The germline CDR1 and CDR2 sequences are SGHNT and YENEEA. Trimming pared 2 bases from V and 4 bases from J, leaving 9 bases between. CDR3 length equals 13 residues. This clone was picked up a small number of times. The chain has TRBV11-3 and TRBJ2-7; maybe TRBD2 (6 bases). Source material: PBMCs or T cells enriched from blood (not recorded which). The clonotype originates from a woman in her late teens or twenties who had been exposed to COVID-19. Here the CDR3 reads CASSLSTSYEQYF. The CDR3 DNA follows: TGTGCCAGCAGCTTATCGACTAGTTACGAGCAGTACTTC.